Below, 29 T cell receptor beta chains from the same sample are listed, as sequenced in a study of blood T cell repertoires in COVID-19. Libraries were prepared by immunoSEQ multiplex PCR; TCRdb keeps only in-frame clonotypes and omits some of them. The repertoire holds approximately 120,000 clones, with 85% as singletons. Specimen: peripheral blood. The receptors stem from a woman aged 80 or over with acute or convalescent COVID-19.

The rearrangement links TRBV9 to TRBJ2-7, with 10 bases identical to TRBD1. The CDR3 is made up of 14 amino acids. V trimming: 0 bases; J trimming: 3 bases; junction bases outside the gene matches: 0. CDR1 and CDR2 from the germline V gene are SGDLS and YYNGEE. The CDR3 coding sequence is TGTGCCAGCAGCGTAGGGGACAGGGGCTACGAGCAGTACTTC. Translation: CASSVGDRGYEQYF.

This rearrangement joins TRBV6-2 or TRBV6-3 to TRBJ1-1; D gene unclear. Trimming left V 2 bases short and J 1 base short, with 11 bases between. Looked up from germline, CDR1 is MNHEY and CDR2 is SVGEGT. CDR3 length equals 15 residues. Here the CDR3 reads CASSYRSRRNTEAFF. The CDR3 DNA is TGTGCCAGCAGTTACAGATCCCGGAGGAACACTGAAGCTTTCTTT.

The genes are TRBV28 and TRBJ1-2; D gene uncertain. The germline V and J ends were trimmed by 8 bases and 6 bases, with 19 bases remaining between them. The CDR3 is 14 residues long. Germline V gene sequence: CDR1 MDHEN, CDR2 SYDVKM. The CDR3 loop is CASAVERVNNGYTF. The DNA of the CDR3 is TGTGCCAGCGCGGTGGAGCGGGTGAACAATGGCTACACCTTC.

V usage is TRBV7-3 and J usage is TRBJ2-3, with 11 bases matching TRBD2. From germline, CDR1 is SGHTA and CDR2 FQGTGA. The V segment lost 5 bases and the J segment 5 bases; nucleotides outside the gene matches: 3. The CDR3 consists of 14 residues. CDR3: CASSIGLAGDTQYF. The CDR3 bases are TGTGCCAGCAGCATCGGACTAGCGGGAGATACGCAGTATTTT.

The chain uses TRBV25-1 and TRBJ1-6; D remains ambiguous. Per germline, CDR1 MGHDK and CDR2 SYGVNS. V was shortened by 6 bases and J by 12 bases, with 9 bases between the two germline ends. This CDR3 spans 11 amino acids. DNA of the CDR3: TGTGCCAGCAGCCTCCGGGGACCCCTCCACTTT. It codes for CASSLRGPLHF. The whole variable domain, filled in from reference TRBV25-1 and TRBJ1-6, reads EADIYQTPRYLVIGTGKKITLECSQTMGHDKMYWYQQDPGMELHLIHYSYGVNSTEKGDLSSESTVSRIRTEHFPLTLESARPSHTSQYLCASSLRGPLHFGNGTRLTVT.

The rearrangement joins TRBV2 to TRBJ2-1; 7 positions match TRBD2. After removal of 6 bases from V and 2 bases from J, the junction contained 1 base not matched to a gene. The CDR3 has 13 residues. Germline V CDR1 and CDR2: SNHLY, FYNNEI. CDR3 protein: CASSGTTYNEQFF. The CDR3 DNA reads TGTGCCAGCAGCGGGACTACCTACAATGAGCAGTTCTTC.

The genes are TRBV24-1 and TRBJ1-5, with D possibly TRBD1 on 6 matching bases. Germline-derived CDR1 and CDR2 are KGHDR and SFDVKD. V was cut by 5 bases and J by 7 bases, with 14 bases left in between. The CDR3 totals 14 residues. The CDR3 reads CATSGQGSSQPQHF. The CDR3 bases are TGTGCCACCAGTGGGCAGGGGAGTAGCCAGCCCCAGCATTTT.

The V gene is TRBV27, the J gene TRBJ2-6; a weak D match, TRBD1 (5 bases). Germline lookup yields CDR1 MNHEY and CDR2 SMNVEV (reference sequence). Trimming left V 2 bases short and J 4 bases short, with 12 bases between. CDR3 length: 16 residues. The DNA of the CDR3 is TGTGCCAGCAGTTTAGGTCTAGGGGTCGGGGCCAACGTCCTGACTTTC. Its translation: CASSLGLGVGANVLTF.

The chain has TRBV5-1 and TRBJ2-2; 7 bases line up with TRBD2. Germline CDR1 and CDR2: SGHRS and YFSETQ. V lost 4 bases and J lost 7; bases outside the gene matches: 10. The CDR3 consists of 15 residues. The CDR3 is CASSKGLMSGGELFF. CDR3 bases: TGCGCCAGCAGCAAGGGACTAATGTCGGGCGGGGAGCTGTTTTTT. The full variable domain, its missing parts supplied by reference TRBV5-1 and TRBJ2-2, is KAGVTQTPRYLIKTRGQQVTLSCSPISGHRSVSWYQQTPGQGLQFLFEYFSETQRNKGNFPGRFSGRQFSNSRSEMNVSTLELGDSALYLCASSKGLMSGGELFFGEGSRLTVL.

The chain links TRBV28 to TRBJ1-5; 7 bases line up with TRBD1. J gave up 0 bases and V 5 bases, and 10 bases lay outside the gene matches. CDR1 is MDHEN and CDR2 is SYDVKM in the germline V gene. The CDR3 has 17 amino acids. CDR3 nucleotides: TGTGCCAGCAGTCTCCGGGACAGAGAATATAGCAATCAGCCCCAGCATTTT. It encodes CASSLRDREYSNQPQHF.

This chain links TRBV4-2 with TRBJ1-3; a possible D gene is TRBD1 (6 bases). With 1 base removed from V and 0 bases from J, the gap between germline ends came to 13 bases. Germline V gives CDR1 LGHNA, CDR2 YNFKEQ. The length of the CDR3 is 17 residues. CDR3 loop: CASSQADGQFSGNTIYF. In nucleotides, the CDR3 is TGTGCCAGCAGCCAAGCTGATGGACAGTTCTCTGGAAACACCATATATTTT.

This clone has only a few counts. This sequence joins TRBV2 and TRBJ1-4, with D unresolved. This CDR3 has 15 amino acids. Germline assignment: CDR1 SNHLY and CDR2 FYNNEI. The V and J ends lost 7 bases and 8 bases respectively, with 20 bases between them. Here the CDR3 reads CASIKETSRREKLFF. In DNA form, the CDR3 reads TGTGCCAGCATAAAGGAAACCTCAAGGCGGGAAAAACTGTTTTTT.

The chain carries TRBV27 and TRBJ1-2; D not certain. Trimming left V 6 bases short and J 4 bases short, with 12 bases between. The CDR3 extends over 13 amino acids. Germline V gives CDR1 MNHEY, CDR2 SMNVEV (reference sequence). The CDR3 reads CASRPAAGYGYTF. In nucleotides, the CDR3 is TGTGCCAGCAGACCGGCCGCGGGCTATGGCTACACCTTC.

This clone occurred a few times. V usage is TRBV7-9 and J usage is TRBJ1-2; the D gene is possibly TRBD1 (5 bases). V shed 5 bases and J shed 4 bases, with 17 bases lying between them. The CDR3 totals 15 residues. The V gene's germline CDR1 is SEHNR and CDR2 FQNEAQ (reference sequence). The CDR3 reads CASSPFGGALYGYTF. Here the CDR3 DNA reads TGTGCCAGCAGCCCCTTCGGAGGGGCCCTCTATGGCTACACCTTC.

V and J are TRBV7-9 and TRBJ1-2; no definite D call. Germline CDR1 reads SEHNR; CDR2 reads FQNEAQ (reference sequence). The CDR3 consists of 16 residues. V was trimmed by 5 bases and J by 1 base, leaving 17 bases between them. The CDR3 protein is CASSLGRGFDNYGYTF. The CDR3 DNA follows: TGTGCCAGCAGCCTAGGCCGGGGTTTTGATAACTATGGCTACACCTTC. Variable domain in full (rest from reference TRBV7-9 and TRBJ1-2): DTGVSQNPRHKITKRGQNVTFRCDPISEHNRLYWYRQTLGQGPEFLTYFQNEAQLEKSRLLSDRFSAERPKGSFSTLEIQRTEQGDSAMYLCASSLGRGFDNYGYTFGSGTRLTVV.

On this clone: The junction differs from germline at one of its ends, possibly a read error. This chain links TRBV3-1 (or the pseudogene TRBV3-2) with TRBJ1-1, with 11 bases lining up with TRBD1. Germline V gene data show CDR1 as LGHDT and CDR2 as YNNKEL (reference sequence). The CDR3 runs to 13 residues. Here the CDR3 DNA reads TGTGCCAGCACCCAAGGTGGGACAGGGGGGACTTTCTTT. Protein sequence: CASTQGGTGGTFF.

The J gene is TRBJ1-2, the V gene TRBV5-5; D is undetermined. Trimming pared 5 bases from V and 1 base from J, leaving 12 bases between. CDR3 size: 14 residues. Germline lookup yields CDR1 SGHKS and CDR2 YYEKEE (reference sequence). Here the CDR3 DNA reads TGTGCCAGCAGTCAAGGAGTTATTAACTATGGCTACACCTTC. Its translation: CASSQGVINYGYTF.

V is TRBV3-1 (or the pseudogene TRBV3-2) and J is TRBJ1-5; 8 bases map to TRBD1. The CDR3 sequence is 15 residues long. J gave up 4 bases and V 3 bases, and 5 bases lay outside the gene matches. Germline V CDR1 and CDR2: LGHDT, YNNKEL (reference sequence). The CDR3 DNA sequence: TGTGCCAGCAGCCAGGGCTGGACAGGGAATCAGCCCCAGCATTTT. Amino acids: CASSQGWTGNQPQHF.

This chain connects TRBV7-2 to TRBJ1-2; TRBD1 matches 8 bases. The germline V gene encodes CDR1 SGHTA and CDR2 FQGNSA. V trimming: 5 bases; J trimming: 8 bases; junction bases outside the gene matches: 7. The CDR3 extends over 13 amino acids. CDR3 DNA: TGTGCCAGCAGCCCTACAGGGGGAAGCGGCTACACCTTC. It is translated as CASSPTGGSGYTF.

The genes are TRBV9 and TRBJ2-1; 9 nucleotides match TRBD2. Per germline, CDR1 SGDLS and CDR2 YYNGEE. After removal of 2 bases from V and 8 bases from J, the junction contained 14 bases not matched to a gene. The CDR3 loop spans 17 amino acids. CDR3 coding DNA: TGTGCCAGCAGCGTGGGGGGTAGCGGGGGCCCCTTGCATGAGCAGTTCTTC. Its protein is CASSVGGSGGPLHEQFF. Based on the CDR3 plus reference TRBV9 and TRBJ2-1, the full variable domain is DSGVTQTPKHLITATGQRVTLRCSPRSGDLSVYWYQQSLDQGLQFLIQYYNGEERAKGNILERFSAQQFPDLHSELNLSSLELGDSALYFCASSVGGSGGPLHEQFFGPGTRLTVL.

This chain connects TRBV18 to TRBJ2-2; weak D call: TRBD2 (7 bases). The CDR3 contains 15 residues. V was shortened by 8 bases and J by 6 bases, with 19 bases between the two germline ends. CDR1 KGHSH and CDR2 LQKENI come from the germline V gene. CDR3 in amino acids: CASAPGGLESGELFF. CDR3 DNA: TGTGCCAGCGCTCCCGGGGGGCTGGAGTCCGGGGAGCTGTTTTTT.

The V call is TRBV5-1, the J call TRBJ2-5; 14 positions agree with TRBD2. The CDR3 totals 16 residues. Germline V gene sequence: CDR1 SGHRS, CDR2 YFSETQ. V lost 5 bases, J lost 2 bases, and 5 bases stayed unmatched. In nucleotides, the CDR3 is TGCGCCAGCAGTACGGGACTAGCGGGGGTTCAAGAGACCCAGTACTTC. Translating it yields CASSTGLAGVQETQYF.

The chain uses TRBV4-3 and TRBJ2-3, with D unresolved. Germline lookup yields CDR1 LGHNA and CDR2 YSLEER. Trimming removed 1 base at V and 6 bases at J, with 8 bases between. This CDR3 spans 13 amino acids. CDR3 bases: TGCGCCAGCAGCCAAGTCTACGGGGATACGCAGTATTTT. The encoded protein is CASSQVYGDTQYF.

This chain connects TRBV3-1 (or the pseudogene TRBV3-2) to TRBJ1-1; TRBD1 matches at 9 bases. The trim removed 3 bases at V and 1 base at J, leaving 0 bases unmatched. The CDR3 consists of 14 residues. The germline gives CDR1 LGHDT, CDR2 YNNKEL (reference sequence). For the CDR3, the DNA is TGTGCCAGCAGCCAGGACAGGGGGAACACTGAAGCTTTCTTT. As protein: CASSQDRGNTEAFF.

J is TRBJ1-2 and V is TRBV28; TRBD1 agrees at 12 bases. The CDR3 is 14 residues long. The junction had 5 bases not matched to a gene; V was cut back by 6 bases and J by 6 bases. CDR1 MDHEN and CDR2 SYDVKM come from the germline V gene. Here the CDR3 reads CASRGTGGRDGYTF. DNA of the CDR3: TGTGCCAGCAGAGGGACAGGGGGCAGGGATGGCTACACCTTC.

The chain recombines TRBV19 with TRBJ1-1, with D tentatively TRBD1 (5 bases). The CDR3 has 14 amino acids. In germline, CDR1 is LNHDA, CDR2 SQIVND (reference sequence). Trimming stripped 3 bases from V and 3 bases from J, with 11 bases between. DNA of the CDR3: TGTGCCAGTAGTATCCGACAGCCCGACACTGAAGCTTTCTTT. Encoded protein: CASSIRQPDTEAFF. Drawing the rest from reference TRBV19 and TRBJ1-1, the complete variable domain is DGGITQSPKYLFRKEGQNVTLSCEQNLNHDAMYWYRQDPGQGLRLIYYSQIVNDFQKGDIAEGYSVSREKKESFPLTVTSAQKNPTAFYLCASSIRQPDTEAFFGQGTRLTVV.

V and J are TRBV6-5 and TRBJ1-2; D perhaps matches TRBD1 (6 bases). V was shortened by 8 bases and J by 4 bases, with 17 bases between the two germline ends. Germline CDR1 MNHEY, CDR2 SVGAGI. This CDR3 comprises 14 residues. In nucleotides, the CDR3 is TGTGCCAGCGGAAACCCTACAGGGAGCTATGGCTACACCTTC. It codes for CASGNPTGSYGYTF.

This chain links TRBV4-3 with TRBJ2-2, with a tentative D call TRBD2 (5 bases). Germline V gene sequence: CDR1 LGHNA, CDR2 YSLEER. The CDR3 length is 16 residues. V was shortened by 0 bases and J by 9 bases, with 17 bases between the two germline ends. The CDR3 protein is CASSQDAVDGGRELFF. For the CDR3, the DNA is TGCGCCAGCAGCCAAGACGCAGTGGATGGCGGGCGGGAGCTGTTTTTT.

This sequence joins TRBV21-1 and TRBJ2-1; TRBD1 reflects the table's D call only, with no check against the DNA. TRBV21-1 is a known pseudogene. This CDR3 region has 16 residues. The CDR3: CASSKPDEGDYNEQFF. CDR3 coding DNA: TGTGCCAGCAGCAAACCGGATGAGGGGGACTACAATGAGCAGTTCTTC.